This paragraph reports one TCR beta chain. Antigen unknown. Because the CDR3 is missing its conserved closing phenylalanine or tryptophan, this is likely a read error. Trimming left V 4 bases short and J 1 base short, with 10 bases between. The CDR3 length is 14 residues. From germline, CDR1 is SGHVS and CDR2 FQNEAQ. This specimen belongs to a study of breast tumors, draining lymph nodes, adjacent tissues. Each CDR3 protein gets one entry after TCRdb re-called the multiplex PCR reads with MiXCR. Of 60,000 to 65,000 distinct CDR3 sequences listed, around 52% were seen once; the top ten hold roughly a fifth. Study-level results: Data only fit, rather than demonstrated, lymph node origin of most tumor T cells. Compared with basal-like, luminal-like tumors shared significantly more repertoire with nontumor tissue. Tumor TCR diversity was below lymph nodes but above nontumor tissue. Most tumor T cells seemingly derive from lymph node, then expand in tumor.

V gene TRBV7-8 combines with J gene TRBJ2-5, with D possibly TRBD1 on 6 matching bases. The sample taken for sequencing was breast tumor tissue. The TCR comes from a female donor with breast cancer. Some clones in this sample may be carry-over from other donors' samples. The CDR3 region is CASSWAGVQETQYL. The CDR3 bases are TGTGCCAGCAGCTGGGCAGGGGTCCAAGAGACCCAGTACCTC.